This T cell receptor (beta chain) was captured by sequencing in a study of Graves' ophthalmopathy and Graves' hyperthyroidism. Lactation, pregnancy, uncontrolled infections and other autoimmune diseases were all grounds for excluding patients. Investigators amplified TCR beta CDR3 regions from RNA transcripts. The first round was an RT-PCR with HTBI primers, and the second round was a multiplex PCR. TCRdb redid the calling of the multiplex PCR reads with MiXCR, one entry per CDR3 protein. The table has roughly 400,000 distinct CDR3 sequences, approximately 16% seen once. This clonotype showed up many times. The antigen remains unidentified. Study-wide findings and caveats: The model achieved approximately 71% sensitivity and over 72% specificity for ophthalmopathy progression.

The CDR3 has 14 residues. Per germline, CDR1 SGHTA and CDR2 FQGTGA. The V end lost 2 bases, the J end lost 4 bases, and 8 bases lay between the germline ends. Sequencing was carried out using peripheral blood. The gene calls are TRBV7-3 and TRBJ2-2; weak D call: TRBD1 (6 bases). The TCR originated in a woman under 30 with Graves' ophthalmopathy. CDR3 coding DNA: TGTGCCAGCAGCTTAGGGACACGCACCGGGGAGCTGTTTTTT. Protein: CASSLGTRTGELFF.